Reported below is one T cell receptor (beta chain). As yet, its antigen is unknown. This may be a read error, as it is one base from a much larger clone. Sequencing libraries made from TCR beta cDNA carried unique molecular identifiers. A single record per CDR3 protein comes from TCRdb applying MiXCR to the PCR reads. The sample has a few hundred thousand distinct CDR3 sequences, less than 45% seen once. This specimen comes from a study of post-analysis software for immune sequencing data. Findings and limits, study-wide: By F measure, strong co-clustering occurred among samples prepared in the same batch.

Sequences were obtained from blood. This receptor was taken from a girl aged 5 to 17 with multiple sclerosis.

CDR3 coding DNA: TGTGCCGGCAGCGCACAGGGATCTGGGGCCAACGTCCTGACTTTC. Its translation: CAGSAQGSGANVLTF. The V call is TRBV7-3, the J call TRBJ2-6; the D gene is possibly TRBD1 (6 bases). Germline assignment: CDR1 SGHTA and CDR2 FQGTGA. The CDR3 totals 15 residues.